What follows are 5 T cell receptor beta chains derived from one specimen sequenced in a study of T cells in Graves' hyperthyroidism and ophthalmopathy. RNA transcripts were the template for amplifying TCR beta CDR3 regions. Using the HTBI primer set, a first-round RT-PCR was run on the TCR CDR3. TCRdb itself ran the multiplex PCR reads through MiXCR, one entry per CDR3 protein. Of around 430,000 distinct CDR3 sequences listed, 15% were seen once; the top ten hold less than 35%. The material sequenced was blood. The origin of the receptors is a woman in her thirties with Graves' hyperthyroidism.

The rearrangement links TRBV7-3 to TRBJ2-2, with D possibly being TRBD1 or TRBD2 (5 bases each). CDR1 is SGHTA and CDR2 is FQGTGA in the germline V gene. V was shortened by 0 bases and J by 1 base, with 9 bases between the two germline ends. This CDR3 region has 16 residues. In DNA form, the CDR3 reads TGTGCCAGCAGCTTAACGGGGGTTCAGAACACCGGGGAGCTGTTTTTT. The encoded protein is CASSLTGVQNTGELFF.

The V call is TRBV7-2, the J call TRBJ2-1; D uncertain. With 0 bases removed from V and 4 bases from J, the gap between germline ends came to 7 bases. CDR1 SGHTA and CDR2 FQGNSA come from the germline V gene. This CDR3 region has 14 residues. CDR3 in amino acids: CASSLAPDYNEQFF. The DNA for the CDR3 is TGTGCCAGCAGCTTAGCCCCCGATTACAATGAGCAGTTCTTC.

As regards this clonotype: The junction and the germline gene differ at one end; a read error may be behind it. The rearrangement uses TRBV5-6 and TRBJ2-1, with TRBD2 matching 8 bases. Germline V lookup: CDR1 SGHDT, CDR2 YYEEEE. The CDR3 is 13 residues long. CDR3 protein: CASRLGLGGEQFF. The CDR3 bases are TGTGCCAGCAGGTTGGGACTAGGGGGTGAGCAGTTCTTC.

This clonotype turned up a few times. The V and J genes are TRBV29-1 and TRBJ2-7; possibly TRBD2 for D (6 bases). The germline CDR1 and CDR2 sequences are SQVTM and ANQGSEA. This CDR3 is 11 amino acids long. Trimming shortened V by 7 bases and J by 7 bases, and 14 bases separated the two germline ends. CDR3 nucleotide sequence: TGCAGCGGAGAACGACGGGGGGAGCAGTACTTC. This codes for CSGERRGEQYF.

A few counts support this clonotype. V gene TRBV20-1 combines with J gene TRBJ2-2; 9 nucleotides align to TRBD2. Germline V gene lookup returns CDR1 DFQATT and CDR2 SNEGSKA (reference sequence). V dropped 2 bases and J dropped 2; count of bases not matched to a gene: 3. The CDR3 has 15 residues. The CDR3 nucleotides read TGCAGTGCTAGAATACTAGCGGGCAACACCGGGGAGCTGTTTTTT. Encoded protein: CSARILAGNTGELFF.